The rows below give T cell receptor beta chains drawn from one sample of a study of blood T cell repertoires in COVID-19. Clones were read by immunoSEQ multiplex PCR, and TCRdb kept only the in-frame ones, dropping some. Of about 140,000 clones listed, around four fifths are singletons. Specimen: peripheral blood. The receptors shown here come from a human donor in a cohort sampled during active COVID-19. Both conserved end residues are part of each CDR3. D genes are given only for firm matches. The size entry is marked missing in some rows and otherwise reads once, few, many or a size class.

v_gene: TRBV4-1
d_gene: TRBD2
j_gene: TRBJ2-3
abundance: few
CDR3nt: TGCGCCAGCAGCAAACTAGCGGCTGTCACAGATACGCAGTATTTT
CDR3aa: CASSKLAAVTDTQYF

v_gene: TRBV19
d_gene: TRBD1
j_gene: TRBJ1-1
abundance: few
CDR3nt: TGTGCCAGTAGTCTACAGGGGACGGGCACTGAAGCTTTCTTT
CDR3aa: CASSLQGTGTEAFF

v_gene: TRBV18
d_gene: TRBD2
j_gene: TRBJ2-1
abundance: NA
CDR3nt: TGTGCCAGCTCACCAGTGGGGCTAGCGGGAAAAGATGAGCAGTTCTTC
CDR3aa: CASSPVGLAGKDEQFF

v_gene: TRBV7-9
d_gene: TRBD1
j_gene: TRBJ1-3
abundance: NA
CDR3nt: TGTGCCAGCAGCTTAGGCCTGGGGGACAGCTCTGGAAACACCATATATTTT
CDR3aa: CASSLGLGDSSGNTIYF

v_gene: TRBV30
d_gene: TRBD1
j_gene: TRBJ1-2
abundance: NA
CDR3nt: TGTGCCTGGAGTGTGGGGACAGGGAGGGACTATGGCTACACCTTC
CDR3aa: CAWSVGTGRDYGYTF

v_gene: TRBV7-2
d_gene: TRBD2
j_gene: TRBJ2-3
abundance: NA
CDR3nt: TGTGCCAGCAGCTTACTAGCGGGAGATACGCAGTATTTT
CDR3aa: CASSLLAGDTQYF

v_gene: TRBV7-9
d_gene: TRBD2
j_gene: TRBJ2-5
abundance: NA
CDR3nt: TGTGCCAGCAGCCGGGAGGGGATAGCGACCCAGTACTTC
CDR3aa: CASSREGIATQYF

v_gene: TRBV4-1
d_gene: TRBD1
j_gene: TRBJ2-5
abundance: NA
CDR3nt: TGCGCCAGCAGCCAAGAAGGGACAGGGGGCTGGGAGACCCAGTACTTC
CDR3aa: CASSQEGTGGWETQYF

v_gene: TRBV7-2
d_gene: NA
j_gene: TRBJ1-2
abundance: once
CDR3nt: TGTGCCAGCAGCTTATATTCAGACTATGGCTACACCTTC
CDR3aa: CASSLYSDYGYTF

v_gene: TRBV30
d_gene: NA
j_gene: TRBJ2-1
abundance: NA
CDR3nt: TGTGCCTGGAGTCTCGGGAGCTCCTACAATGAGCAGTTCTTC
CDR3aa: CAWSLGSSYNEQFF

v_gene: TRBV28
d_gene: NA
j_gene: TRBJ1-5
abundance: few
CDR3nt: TGTGCCAGCGGGGGCGGGGGCTCGGGAAGAAATCAGCCCCAGCATTTT
CDR3aa: CASGGGGSGRNQPQHF

v_gene: TRBV19
d_gene: TRBD2
j_gene: TRBJ2-5
abundance: NA
CDR3nt: TGTGCCAGTAGTCAATTAGCGGGAGTGGCCCAGTACTTC
CDR3aa: CASSQLAGVAQYF

v_gene: TRBV5-4
d_gene: TRBD1
j_gene: TRBJ2-3
abundance: NA
CDR3nt: TGTGCCAGCAGCTTGGGGGGGACAGGGGAGGGTACGCAGTATTTT
CDR3aa: CASSLGGTGEGTQYF

v_gene: TRBV6-5
d_gene: NA
j_gene: TRBJ2-1
abundance: NA
CDR3nt: TGTGCCAGCCGGGAACTATCCGGCGATGAGCAGTTCTTC
CDR3aa: CASRELSGDEQFF

v_gene: TRBV28
d_gene: NA
j_gene: TRBJ1-2
abundance: NA
CDR3nt: TGTGCCAGCCTCGGGGGGGGCAGACAGACGTGGTATGGCTACACCTTC
CDR3aa: CASLGGGRQTWYGYTF

v_gene: TRBV27
d_gene: TRBD1
j_gene: TRBJ1-1
abundance: NA
CDR3nt: TGTGCCAGCAAGGGACAGGGAGAAGCTTTCTTT
CDR3aa: CASKGQGEAFF

v_gene: TRBV5-1
d_gene: TRBD2
j_gene: TRBJ2-3
abundance: once
CDR3nt: TGCGCCAGCAGCTTGGCGAGGCGGGAGGACTATACGCAGTATTTT
CDR3aa: CASSLARREDYTQYF

v_gene: TRBV12-3/TRBV12-4
d_gene: NA
j_gene: TRBJ1-1
abundance: NA
CDR3nt: TGTGCCAGCAGTTTTCACGATAGAACTGAAGCTTTCTTT
CDR3aa: CASSFHDRTEAFF

v_gene: TRBV19
d_gene: TRBD1
j_gene: TRBJ2-1
abundance: once
CDR3nt: TGTGCCAGTAAAGAGACAGGGTACAATGAGCAGTTCTTC
CDR3aa: CASKETGYNEQFF

v_gene: TRBV5-1
d_gene: TRBD1
j_gene: TRBJ1-5
abundance: NA
CDR3nt: TGCGCCAGCAGCTTCGGGACAGCTAATCAGCCCCAGCATTTT
CDR3aa: CASSFGTANQPQHF

v_gene: TRBV19
d_gene: NA
j_gene: TRBJ2-3
abundance: once
CDR3nt: TGTGCCAGTAGAACTAGCCCGAGCACAGATACGCAGTATTTT
CDR3aa: CASRTSPSTDTQYF

v_gene: TRBV4-3
d_gene: NA
j_gene: TRBJ2-2
abundance: NA
CDR3nt: TGCGCCAGCAGCCAAGCGGACAGGAACACCGGGGAGCTGTTTTTT
CDR3aa: CASSQADRNTGELFF

v_gene: TRBV28
d_gene: NA
j_gene: TRBJ1-1
abundance: NA
CDR3nt: TGTGCCAGCACCGCCAATTTAAGGAGGACTGAAGCTTTCTTT
CDR3aa: CASTANLRRTEAFF

v_gene: TRBV12-3/TRBV12-4
d_gene: NA
j_gene: TRBJ1-1
abundance: NA
CDR3nt: TGTGCCAGCAGTTTCGGGACACTATCTGAAGCTTTCTTT
CDR3aa: CASSFGTLSEAFF